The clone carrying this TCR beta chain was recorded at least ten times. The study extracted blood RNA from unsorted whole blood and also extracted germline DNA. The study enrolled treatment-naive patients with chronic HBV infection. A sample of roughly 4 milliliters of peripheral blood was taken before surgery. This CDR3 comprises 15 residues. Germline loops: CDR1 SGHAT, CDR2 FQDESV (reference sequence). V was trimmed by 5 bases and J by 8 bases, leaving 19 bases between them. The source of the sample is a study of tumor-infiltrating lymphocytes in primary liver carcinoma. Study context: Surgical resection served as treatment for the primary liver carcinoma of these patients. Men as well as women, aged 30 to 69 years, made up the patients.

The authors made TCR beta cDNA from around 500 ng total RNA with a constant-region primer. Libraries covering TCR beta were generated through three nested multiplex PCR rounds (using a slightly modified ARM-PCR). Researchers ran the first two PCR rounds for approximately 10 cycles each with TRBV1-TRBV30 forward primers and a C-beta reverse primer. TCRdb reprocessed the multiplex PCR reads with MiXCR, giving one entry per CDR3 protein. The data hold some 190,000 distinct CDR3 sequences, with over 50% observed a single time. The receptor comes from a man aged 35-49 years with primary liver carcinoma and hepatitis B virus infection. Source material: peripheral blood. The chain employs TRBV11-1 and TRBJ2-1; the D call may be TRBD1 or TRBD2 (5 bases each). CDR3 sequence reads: CASSRRDGSLDEQFF. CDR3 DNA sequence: TGTGCCAGCAGCCGCCGGGACGGATCGTTAGATGAGCAGTTCTTC.